A single sample is the source of the 20 T cell receptor beta chains below, sequenced in a study of human T cells and chemical hapten exposure. Time point noted: patch test 3, about 24 weeks after DPC sensitization. Sample treatment: therapeutic diphenylcyclopropenone sensitization with weekly scalp DPC. TCRdb itself ran the RACE reads through MiXCR, one entry per CDR3 protein. The sample carries 50,000 to 70,000 distinct CDR3 sequences, 9.5% to 15% recorded once. The sequenced sample was whole blood, obtained in connection with sensitization to the hapten diphenylcyclopropenone (DPC). The receptors shown here come from a man aged 25 to 40 with alopecia areata. Some clones in this sample may be carry-over from other donors' samples.

The chain is built from TRBV27 and TRBJ2-3; no clear D. Germline V gene lookup returns CDR1 MNHEY and CDR2 SMNVEV (reference sequence). This CDR3 is built from 12 residues. Trimming cost V 3 bases and J 6 bases, with 7 bases left between them. Here the CDR3 reads CASSFNSDTQYF. In DNA form, the CDR3 reads TGTGCCAGCAGTTTTAATTCGGATACGCAGTATTTT.

Only a few counts were recorded for this clonotype. The V and J genes are TRBV28 and TRBJ2-3; no firm D call. The CDR3 has 14 residues. Trimming left V 1 base short and J 1 base short, with 6 bases between. Germline values: CDR1 MDHEN, CDR2 SYDVKM. The CDR3 nucleotides are TGTGCCAGCAGTTTATACAGACGCACAGATACGCAGTATTTT. This sequence encodes CASSLYRRTDTQYF.

This clonotype appeared many times. The chain joins TRBV3-1 to TRBJ1-5, with D possibly TRBD1 on 5 matching bases. V was trimmed by 0 bases and J by 1 base, leaving 7 bases between them. The CDR3 runs 15 residues. Germline assignment: CDR1 LGHDT and CDR2 YNNKEL (reference sequence). In DNA form, the CDR3 reads TGTGCCAGCAGCCAAGATCCAGGGAGCAATCAGCCCCAGCATTTT. This codes for CASSQDPGSNQPQHF.

This clonotype has a count of ten or more. The chain is built from TRBV7-6 and TRBJ1-5; weak D call: TRBD1 (5 bases). The germline V gene has CDR1 SGHVS and CDR2 FNYEAQ. The CDR3 is 14 residues long. V lost 5 bases and J lost 4, with 12 bases in between. In DNA, the CDR3 is TGTGCCAGCAGCGGGGGACGAGTGAATCAGCCCCAGCATTTT. Translating it yields CASSGGRVNQPQHF.

This clonotype was detected only a few times. This chain links TRBV29-1 with TRBJ2-3, with no clear D. V was pared by 0 bases and J by 2 bases, with 12 bases between. CDR1 and CDR2 (germline): SQVTM, ANQGSEA. The CDR3 length is 15 residues. CDR3 nucleotides: TGCAGCGTTGAAGATAGAGGACCATACACAGATACGCAGTATTTT. Its protein is CSVEDRGPYTDTQYF.

This clonotype occurred many times. This chain uses TRBV27 with TRBJ1-1; maybe TRBD1 (6 bases). The CDR3 spans 16 residues. Trimming cost V 5 bases and J 4 bases, with 20 bases left between them. From germline, CDR1 is MNHEY and CDR2 SMNVEV (reference sequence). CDR3 residues: CASSDPNRVVGTEAFF. The DNA of the CDR3 is TGTGCCAGCAGTGACCCAAACAGGGTAGTCGGCACTGAAGCTTTCTTT.

The chain has TRBV7-2 and TRBJ2-7, with TRBD1 identical over 8 bases. The CDR3 covers 14 residues. J lost 4 bases, V lost 2 bases, and 4 bases had no gene match. Germline values: CDR1 SGHTA, CDR2 FQGNSA. The CDR3 here is CASSLQRQGYEQYF. The CDR3 DNA follows: TGTGCCAGCAGCTTACAAAGACAGGGGTACGAGCAGTACTTC.

This clonotype turned up a few times. The chain links TRBV12-3 or TRBV12-4 to TRBJ2-7, with D unclear. This CDR3 is built from 13 residues. Between the trimmed V and J ends, which lost 4 bases and 2 bases, there was a span of 9 bases. The DNA of the CDR3 is TGTGCCAGCAGTTCGTACAGTCCCTACGAGCAGTACTTC. This codes for CASSSYSPYEQYF.

This clonotype has ten or more counts. The chain combines TRBV18 with TRBJ2-1; TRBD1 matches at 9 bases. Looked up from germline, CDR1 is KGHSH and CDR2 is LQKENI. This CDR3 has 17 residues. After removal of 1 base from V and 2 bases from J, the junction contained 6 bases not matched to a gene. CDR3 protein: CASSPLAGTGTYNEQFF. CDR3 bases: TGTGCCAGCTCACCACTGGCCGGGACAGGGACCTACAATGAGCAGTTCTTC. The full variable domain, completed using reference TRBV18 and TRBJ2-1, is NAGVMQNPRHLVRRRGQEARLRCSPMKGHSHVYWYRQLPEEGLKFMVYLQKENIIDESGMPKERFSAEFPKEGPSILRIQQVVRGDSAAYFCASSPLAGTGTYNEQFFGPGTRLTVL.

The chain links TRBV20-1 to TRBJ1-2; D is uncertain. The length of the CDR3 is 12 residues. Trimming shortened V by 6 bases and J by 5 bases, and 13 bases separated the two germline ends. The germline CDR1 and CDR2 sequences are DFQATT and SNEGSKA (reference sequence). The CDR3 sequence: CSANPLGYGYTF. The CDR3 nucleotides are TGCAGTGCCAATCCACTCGGGTATGGCTACACCTTC.

This clonotype was detected only a few times. The chain couples TRBV28 to TRBJ1-2, with 8 bases fitting TRBD1. Germline trimming cut 8 bases from V and 4 bases from J; bases unmatched to any gene: 24. This CDR3 region has 19 residues. Looked up from germline, CDR1 is MDHEN and CDR2 is SYDVKM. CDR3: CASLTPPGQGGWSGYGYTF. In DNA, the CDR3 is TGTGCCAGCTTAACACCACCTGGACAGGGCGGATGGAGTGGCTATGGCTACACCTTC.

This clonotype was counted many times. V usage is TRBV20-1 and J usage is TRBJ2-7; the match to TRBD1 covers 7 bases. V shed 1 base, J shed 0 bases, and the junction held 3 bases outside the gene matches. This CDR3 spans 14 amino acids. CDR1 is DFQATT, CDR2 SNEGSKA, per germline (reference sequence). The CDR3 bases are TGCAGTGCTAGAGGACAGGGAAGCTCCTACGAGCAGTACTTC. It is translated as CSARGQGSSYEQYF.

This clonotype came up many times. The chain combines TRBV5-1 with TRBJ1-2; no clear D gene. This CDR3 contains 13 residues. Trimming removed 0 bases at V and 3 bases at J, with 6 bases between. Germline V gene data show CDR1 as SGHRS and CDR2 as YFSETQ. This chain's CDR3 is CASSLGPDYGYTF. CDR3 nucleotides: TGCGCCAGCAGCTTGGGTCCTGACTATGGCTACACCTTC.

In this sample, this clonotype turned up many times. The chain recombines TRBV6-4 with TRBJ2-3; D is undetermined. Germline V lookup: CDR1 MRHNA, CDR2 SNTAGT. V lost 3 bases to trimming and J lost 0 bases, with 7 bases between them. This CDR3 is 14 amino acids long. The DNA for the CDR3 is TGTGCCAGCAGTGAGTCTGCTAGCACAGATACGCAGTATTTT. It yields the protein CASSESASTDTQYF.

This clonotype was seen just once. The V gene is TRBV29-1, the J gene TRBJ2-5; D is uncertain. The length of the CDR3 is 12 residues. V lost 6 bases, J lost 3 bases, and 11 bases lay in between. Germline loops: CDR1 SQVTM, CDR2 ANQGSEA. The CDR3 nucleotides are TGCAGCGTCGGTCGAGCTAAAGAGACCCAGTACTTC. It specifies CSVGRAKETQYF.

This clonotype was observed many times. This sequence joins TRBV11-2 and TRBJ2-3; D uncertain. This CDR3 has 15 residues. The ends were cut back, 0 bases at V and 2 bases at J, with 9 bases in the middle. CDR1 SGHAT and CDR2 FQNNGV come from the germline V gene. The DNA for the CDR3 is TGTGCCAGCAGCTTAGATGGGGTAATCACAGATACGCAGTATTTT. It is translated as CASSLDGVITDTQYF.

There are a few counts of this clonotype. This chain connects TRBV28 to TRBJ1-5; D call uncertain. The CDR3 spans 15 residues. Trimming took 7 bases from V and 7 from J, leaving 20 bases between them. Germline CDR1 is MDHEN and CDR2 is SYDVKM. CDR3 sequence reads: CASNSFPFAGQPQHF. The DNA of the CDR3 is TGTGCCAGCAACTCATTCCCATTTGCGGGGCAGCCCCAGCATTTT.

This clonotype was found many times. The chain employs TRBV30 and TRBJ2-5; D is ambiguous. The ends were cut back, 1 base at V and 5 bases at J, with 8 bases in the middle. Germline V gene data show CDR1 as GTSNPN and CDR2 as SVGIG (reference sequence). This CDR3 has 12 amino acids. Here the CDR3 reads CAWSAVRETQYF. CDR3 in DNA: TGTGCCTGGAGTGCGGTTCGGGAGACCCAGTACTTC. Supplemented by reference TRBV30 and TRBJ2-5, the full variable domain reads SQTIHQWPATLVQPVGSPLSLECTVEGTSNPNLYWYRQAAGRGLQLLFYSVGIGQISSEVPQNLSASRPQDRQFILSSKKLLLSDSGFYLCAWSAVRETQYFGPGTRLLVL.

The chain joins TRBV7-2 to TRBJ1-2; TRBD1 matches at 10 bases. There are 17 residues in the CDR3. V lost 1 base and J lost 3; bases outside the gene matches: 8. Germline V gene data show CDR1 as SGHTA and CDR2 as FQGNSA. The CDR3 nucleotides are TGTGCCAGCAGCTTAGGTTCTCGGGACAGGGGCTACTATGGCTACACCTTC. Translated, it gives CASSLGSRDRGYYGYTF.

The chain couples TRBV5-1 to TRBJ1-6; the match to TRBD1 covers 8 bases. V lost 4 bases, J lost 13 bases, and 10 bases stayed unmatched. Per the germline V gene, CDR1 is SGHRS and CDR2 is YFSETQ. CDR3 size: 14 residues. For the CDR3, the DNA is TGCGCCAGCAGCATAGACAGGGGCGTTGAGCCCCTCCACTTT. Translation: CASSIDRGVEPLHF.